The 20 T cell receptor beta chains below were found in one sample sequenced in a study of control samples from healthy donors and cancer patients. This table comes from immunoSEQ multiplex PCR, and its TCRdb copy is limited to in-frame clones, with some not included. The data contain 400,000 to 500,000 clones, 90% of them singletons. Sequences were obtained from PBMCs. The receptors were gathered from a man between 40 and 49 years old with head and neck cancer.

About this clone itself: The sample carries other DNA sequences with the same CDR3. The V and J genes are TRBV28 and TRBJ2-2, with D perhaps TRBD1 (6 bases). Trimming removed 3 bases at V and 2 bases at J, with 7 bases between. In germline, CDR1 is MDHEN, CDR2 SYDVKM. CDR3 length: 14 residues. The CDR3 DNA is TGTGCCAGCAGTTTGACAGGAAACACCGGGGAGCTGTTTTTT. Its protein is CASSLTGNTGELFF.

This sequence joins TRBV28 and TRBJ2-7; D not certain. The V end was cut by 4 bases, the J end by 3 bases, with 7 bases between. This CDR3 has 12 amino acids. Germline lookup yields CDR1 MDHEN and CDR2 SYDVKM. Here the CDR3 reads CASSSPGYEQYF. The CDR3 DNA reads as TGTGCCAGCAGTTCTCCCGGCTACGAGCAGTACTTC.

The V gene is TRBV13, the J gene TRBJ2-2; D ambiguous. The V and J ends lost 6 bases and 6 bases respectively, with 8 bases between them. CDR1 PRHDT and CDR2 FYEKMQ come from the germline V gene (reference sequence). The CDR3 sequence is 12 residues long. The CDR3 here is CASSYTPGELFF. DNA for the CDR3: TGTGCCAGCAGTTATACGCCCGGGGAGCTGTTTTTT.

The chain employs TRBV4-1 and TRBJ2-7; 7 nucleotides align to TRBD1. This CDR3 is built from 15 residues. CDR1 and CDR2 (germline): MGHRA, YSYEKL. The trim removed 2 bases at V and 3 bases at J, leaving 7 bases unmatched. CDR3 in amino acids: CASSQNRDRRYEQYF. The DNA of the CDR3 is TGCGCCAGCAGCCAAAACCGGGACAGACGCTACGAGCAGTACTTC.

The chain carries TRBV6-5 and TRBJ2-3, with D maybe TRBD2 (6 bases). This CDR3 is 14 amino acids long. Deletions cut 8 bases from V and 0 bases from J, with 12 bases between. The germline CDR1 and CDR2 sequences are MNHEY and SVGAGI. CDR3 sequence: CASGIAASTDTQYF. In DNA, the CDR3 is TGTGCCAGCGGAATAGCGGCTAGCACAGATACGCAGTATTTT.

This clone showed up just once. The chain recombines TRBV3-1 (or the pseudogene TRBV3-2) with TRBJ1-6; 11 bases fit TRBD1. Losses at the gene ends were 2 bases for V and 0 bases for J; bases not matched to a gene: 15. The CDR3 sequence is 22 residues long. Germline assignment: CDR1 LGHDT and CDR2 YNNKEL (reference sequence). In nucleotides, the CDR3 is TGTGCCAGCAGCCAAAGGGACAGGGGGACGATAAGGCCGAGCTCCTATAATTCACCCCTCCACTTT. It specifies CASSQRDRGTIRPSSYNSPLHF.

The chain combines TRBV24-1 with TRBJ2-5; TRBD2 is a possible D gene (6 bases). The germline CDR1 and CDR2 sequences are KGHDR and SFDVKD. Trimming took off 2 bases at V and 5 bases at J, with 14 bases between the two ends. The CDR3 contains 15 residues. The CDR3 protein is CATSDSRGSGETQYF. CDR3 bases: TGTGCCACCAGTGATTCCCGGGGCAGCGGGGAGACCCAGTACTTC.

The gene calls are TRBV4-3 and TRBJ1-2, with 8 bases that match TRBD1. The germline gives CDR1 LGHNA, CDR2 YSLEER. The CDR3 loop spans 14 amino acids. Trimming removed 0 bases from V and 8 bases from J; junction bases left unmatched: 5. CDR3 protein: CASSQETGVVGYTF. The CDR3 DNA sequence: TGCGCCAGCAGCCAAGAGACAGGGGTAGTCGGCTACACCTTC.

This chain connects TRBV5-1 to TRBJ1-1, with D uncertain. The V and J ends lost 0 bases and 8 bases respectively, with 17 bases between them. This CDR3 comprises 15 residues. The V gene's germline CDR1 is SGHRS and CDR2 YFSETQ. The CDR3 DNA sequence: TGCGCCAGCAGCTTGGAATTGGGTTCCTTTGGCGAAGCTTTCTTT. Translation gives CASSLELGSFGEAFF.

The rearrangement joins TRBV19 to TRBJ2-7; D might be TRBD1 or TRBD2, each matching 5 bases. This CDR3 is 14 amino acids long. V gave up 5 bases and J gave up 2 bases, with 13 bases separating them. In germline, CDR1 is LNHDA, CDR2 SQIVND (reference sequence). The CDR3 DNA is TGTGCCAGTAGTCCGGGACGGAAAGCCTACGAGCAGTACTTC. Its protein product is CASSPGRKAYEQYF.

The CDR3 loop is CASRTDGLTEAFF. The CDR3 DNA follows: TGTGCCAGCAGGACCGATGGTCTCACTGAAGCTTTCTTT. This chain uses TRBV6-5 with TRBJ1-1; D uncertain. The CDR3 length is 13 residues. Germline V gives CDR1 MNHEY, CDR2 SVGAGI. The V and J ends lost 6 bases and 4 bases respectively, with 12 bases between them.

V and J are TRBV5-1 and TRBJ2-7; D assignment may be TRBD1 or TRBD2 (5 bases each). The CDR3 sequence is 14 residues long. Looked up from germline, CDR1 is SGHRS and CDR2 is YFSETQ. Trimming took off 4 bases at V and 1 base at J, with 12 bases between the two ends. The CDR3: CASSPRDGSYEQYF. The CDR3 bases are TGCGCCAGCAGCCCTCGGGACGGTTCCTACGAGCAGTACTTC. Looking up the rest from reference TRBV5-1 and TRBJ2-7 gives the full variable domain: KAGVTQTPRYLIKTRGQQVTLSCSPISGHRSVSWYQQTPGQGLQFLFEYFSETQRNKGNFPGRFSGRQFSNSRSEMNVSTLELGDSALYLCASSPRDGSYEQYFGPGTRLTVT.

For the CDR3, the DNA is TGTGCCAGCAGCACCTCTTTAATGAGCTATGGCTACACCTTC. Translation: CASSTSLMSYGYTF. The rearrangement joins TRBV13 to TRBJ1-2, with D unresolved. The CDR3 is made up of 14 amino acids. Germline V gene lookup returns CDR1 PRHDT and CDR2 FYEKMQ (reference sequence). V was trimmed by 5 bases and J by 4 bases, leaving 14 bases between them.

This clone was seen a single time. This sequence joins TRBV7-8 and TRBJ2-2; 8 bases are a match to TRBD2. CDR3 length equals 14 residues. V lost 5 bases, J lost 6 bases, and 5 bases stayed unmatched. In germline, CDR1 is SGHVS, CDR2 FQNEAQ. CDR3 DNA sequence: TGTGCCAGCAGCCCCTGGACTAGCTCCGGGGAGCTGTTTTTT. This sequence encodes CASSPWTSSGELFF.

The V call is TRBV5-4, the J call TRBJ1-6, with 7 bases that match TRBD1. After removal of 3 bases from V and 13 bases from J, the junction contained 10 bases not matched to a gene. CDR3 length: 14 residues. CDR1 is SGHNT and CDR2 is YYREEE in the germline V gene (reference sequence). This CDR3 is CASSSGGQAVPLHF. CDR3 DNA: TGTGCCAGCAGCTCGGGAGGACAGGCCGTCCCCCTCCACTTT.

This clone was recorded once. The J gene is TRBJ2-7, the V gene TRBV7-8, with D perhaps assigned TRBD1 or TRBD2 (7 bases each). The CDR3 is 14 residues long. V lost 4 bases, J lost 5 bases, and 15 bases lay in between. Germline values: CDR1 SGHVS, CDR2 FQNEAQ. The CDR3 loop is CASSSYRGGNEQYF. DNA of the CDR3: TGTGCCAGCAGCTCGTACAGGGGAGGGAACGAGCAGTACTTC.

This clone was detected once. The chain has TRBV2 and TRBJ1-2; TRBD1 aligns across 9 bases. Germline V gene lookup returns CDR1 SNHLY and CDR2 FYNNEI. V gave up 10 bases and J gave up 5 bases; unmatched junction bases: 11. The CDR3 covers 14 residues. The CDR3 loop reads CAKDRGSSGYGYTF. The CDR3 coding sequence is TGTGCCAAGGACAGGGGAAGCTCTGGATATGGCTACACCTTC.

V usage is TRBV5-6 and J usage is TRBJ1-6; perhaps TRBD1 as D (5 bases). V dropped 3 bases and J dropped 7 bases, with 14 bases sitting between them. This CDR3 comprises 15 residues. Germline V gene data show CDR1 as SGHDT and CDR2 as YYEEEE. In DNA, the CDR3 is TGTGCCAGCAGCTCCCCCGGGACCGCCAATTCACCCCTCCACTTT. It codes for CASSSPGTANSPLHF.

The rearrangement links TRBV28 to TRBJ1-3; no clear D gene. This CDR3 spans 17 amino acids. Germline V lookup: CDR1 MDHEN, CDR2 SYDVKM. The ends were cut back, 6 bases at V and 1 base at J, with 19 bases in the middle. This CDR3 reads CASRLKSTVSSGNTIYF. The DNA of the CDR3 is TGTGCCAGCAGACTAAAATCAACCGTTAGTTCTGGAAACACCATATATTTT.

This chain uses TRBV30 with TRBJ2-2; 10 bases map to TRBD2. The CDR3 is 15 amino acids. Germline V gives CDR1 GTSNPN, CDR2 SVGIG (reference sequence). V lost 5 bases, J lost 1 base, and 4 bases stayed unmatched. In DNA form, the CDR3 reads TGTGCCTGGGCTTCTAGCGGGGGGAACACCGGGGAGCTGTTTTTT. Translated, it gives CAWASSGGNTGELFF.